Below, 25 T cell receptor beta chains from the same sample are listed, as sequenced in a study of CD8 T cells in ankylosing spondylitis. MiXCR was run by TCRdb on the 5' RACE reads, yielding one entry per CDR3 protein. The sample shows some 240,000 distinct CDR3 sequences, 15% to 20% of them seen only once. Material for sequencing was blood, either unsorted or a sorted T cell fraction (not recorded which). All receptors come from a male donor with ankylosing spondylitis or in good health (not recorded which).

The V gene is TRBV6-5, the J gene TRBJ2-7; 8 bases match TRBD1. Germline V gives CDR1 MNHEY, CDR2 SVGAGI. The CDR3 runs to 17 residues. Trimming at V came to 2 bases and at J to 0 bases, leaving 9 bases not matched to a gene. The CDR3 nucleotides read TGTGCCAGCAGTTACACGCTAAGGACAGGGCCCTCCTACGAGCAGTACTTC. This translates into CASSYTLRTGPSYEQYF.

In its sample, this clonotype was seen a few times. This chain links TRBV7-9 with TRBJ2-5; D gene ambiguous. Trimming took off 8 bases at V and 6 bases at J, with 19 bases between the two ends. CDR1 is SEHNR and CDR2 is FQNEAQ in the germline V gene (reference sequence). CDR3 length: 14 amino acids. CDR3 protein: CASRLAVEPKTQYF. The CDR3 DNA follows: TGTGCCAGCCGACTGGCAGTAGAACCGAAGACCCAGTACTTC.

There are a few counts of this clonotype. The V call is TRBV29-1, the J call TRBJ2-1, with TRBD2 matching over 12 bases. The CDR3 runs to 17 residues. Germline V gene sequence: CDR1 SQVTM, CDR2 ANQGSEA. Trimming removed 0 bases from V and 5 bases from J; junction bases left unmatched: 8. CDR3 in amino acids: CSVEDLTSGRPHNEQFF. DNA of the CDR3: TGCAGCGTTGAAGATCTAACTAGCGGGAGGCCCCACAATGAGCAGTTCTTC.

This clonotype was counted a few times. This chain joins TRBV4-1 and TRBJ2-3, with 10 positions matching TRBD2. The CDR3 loop spans 17 amino acids. The V segment lost 4 bases and the J segment 6 bases; nucleotides outside the gene matches: 13. Germline values: CDR1 MGHRA, CDR2 YSYEKL. CDR3 DNA: TGCGCCAGCAGCCGCCAAGAAATCCTAGCGGGAGATGATACGCAGTATTTT. This encodes CASSRQEILAGDDTQYF.

This clonotype was counted at least ten times. This chain joins TRBV27 and TRBJ2-7; 10 bases are a match to TRBD1. Germline V lookup: CDR1 MNHEY, CDR2 SMNVEV (reference sequence). The V segment lost 6 bases and the J segment 2 bases; nucleotides outside the gene matches: 1. The CDR3 extends over 13 amino acids. The CDR3 sequence is CASRDRGAYEQYF. The CDR3 nucleotides are TGTGCCAGCAGGGACAGGGGGGCCTACGAGCAGTACTTC.

This rearrangement joins TRBV12-3 or TRBV12-4 to TRBJ1-4, with D tentatively TRBD1 (6 bases). The CDR3 spans 15 residues. V was clipped by 4 bases and J by 0 bases, with 9 bases between them. CDR3 amino acids: CASSSWTATNEKLFF. As DNA, the CDR3 is TGTGCCAGCAGTTCCTGGACAGCAACTAATGAAAAACTGTTTTTT.

A word on this clonotype: A much larger clone sits a single nucleotide away, making a read error possible. V usage is TRBV29-1 and J usage is TRBJ2-3, with a tentative D call TRBD2 (6 bases). CDR3 length: 13 amino acids. In germline, CDR1 is SQVTM, CDR2 ANQGSEA. The CDR3 spells CGVIADGVDTQYF. The CDR3 DNA sequence: TGCGGCGTTATAGCGGATGGGGTAGATACGCAGTATTTT.

The rearrangement links TRBV12-3 or TRBV12-4 to TRBJ2-2; tentatively, D is TRBD1 or TRBD2 (5 bases each). The CDR3 extends over 15 amino acids. V lost 2 bases, J lost 6 bases, and 13 bases lay in between. As DNA, the CDR3 is TGTGCCAGCAGTTTAATTTGGGGGACGGCCGGGGAGCTGTTTTTT. Encoded protein: CASSLIWGTAGELFF.

This chain connects TRBV4-3 to TRBJ2-7; D unclear. Trimming stripped 8 bases from V and 3 bases from J, with 17 bases between. This CDR3 region has 14 residues. The germline V gene encodes CDR1 LGHNA and CDR2 YSLEER. CDR3 loop: CASSADRANYEQYF. The DNA of the CDR3 is TGCGCCAGCTCCGCCGACCGGGCCAACTACGAGCAGTACTTC.

This clonotype was counted only a few times. This chain uses TRBV29-1 with TRBJ2-7; 7 positions match TRBD2. After removal of 1 base from V and 4 bases from J, the junction contained 7 bases not matched to a gene. Germline CDR1 SQVTM, CDR2 ANQGSEA. CDR3 length equals 14 residues. CDR3 in amino acids: CSVEVSAGLYEQYF. The CDR3, as DNA: TGCAGCGTTGAAGTTTCAGCGGGACTATACGAGCAGTACTTC.

This clonotype was counted a few times. The CDR3 loop reads CASSPAPDLNTEAFF. DNA of the CDR3: TGCGCCAGCAGCCCGGCCCCCGATTTGAACACTGAAGCTTTCTTT. This chain uses TRBV4-3 with TRBJ1-1; D is ambiguous. The V end lost 4 bases, the J end lost 0 bases, and 12 bases lay between the germline ends. This CDR3 is 15 amino acids long. Looked up from germline, CDR1 is LGHNA and CDR2 is YSLEER.

This clonotype occurred once. This rearrangement joins TRBV7-9 to TRBJ2-2, with TRBD1 as a possible D gene (5 bases). Looked up from germline, CDR1 is SEHNR and CDR2 is FQNEAQ (reference sequence). With 6 bases removed from V and 2 bases from J, the gap between germline ends came to 13 bases. The CDR3 contains 15 residues. CDR3 in amino acids: CASSHQGSNTGELFF. CDR3 nucleotide sequence: TGTGCCAGCAGTCATCAGGGCTCCAACACCGGGGAGCTGTTTTTT.

This clonotype has a handful of counts. The chain combines TRBV20-1 with TRBJ2-3; maybe TRBD2 (6 bases). Germline V gene sequence: CDR1 DFQATT, CDR2 SNEGSKA (reference sequence). The V and J ends lost 6 bases and 0 bases respectively, with 16 bases between them. The CDR3 is 15 amino acids. CDR3 coding DNA: TGCAGTGCCCCGCCCCGCGGGAAGAGCACAGATACGCAGTATTTT. Residues: CSAPPRGKSTDTQYF.

The chain links TRBV7-2 to TRBJ2-2, with a weak D call TRBD1 (5 bases). The V gene lost 3 bases and the J gene lost 0 bases, with 11 bases spanning the gap. This CDR3 has 16 residues. Germline lookup yields CDR1 SGHTA and CDR2 FQGNSA. CDR3 amino acids: CASSFQQASNTGELFF. The CDR3, as DNA: TGTGCCAGCAGCTTTCAACAGGCCTCGAACACCGGGGAGCTGTTTTTT.

This clonotype was recorded only once. The V call is TRBV29-1, the J call TRBJ2-1; TRBD2 matches at 12 bases. Germline V gene lookup returns CDR1 SQVTM and CDR2 ANQGSEA. J was trimmed by 1 base and V by 5 bases; bases with no gene match: 3. The CDR3 is 15 amino acids. The CDR3 here is CSVLTSGRSYNEQFF. The CDR3 coding sequence is TGCAGCGTTTTAACTAGCGGGAGGTCCTACAATGAGCAGTTCTTC.

This chain connects TRBV7-6 to TRBJ1-4; D may be TRBD1 (5 bases). Germline-derived CDR1 and CDR2 are SGHVS and FNYEAQ. The length of the CDR3 is 17 residues. Trimming took 1 base from V and 0 from J, leaving 12 bases between them. The CDR3 reads CASSLGSGGPTNEKLFF. The CDR3 region has the DNA TGTGCCAGCAGCTTAGGGTCCGGGGGTCCAACTAATGAAAAACTGTTTTTT.

This chain uses TRBV12-3 or TRBV12-4 with TRBJ2-3; 7 bases align to TRBD2. The CDR3 extends over 15 amino acids. V shed 5 bases, J shed 1 base, and the junction held 6 bases outside the gene matches. The CDR3 is CASSGGGSGTDTQYF. CDR3 nucleotides: TGTGCCAGCAGTGGGGGGGGGAGCGGCACAGATACGCAGTATTTT.

This clonotype was recorded a few times. The gene calls are TRBV27 and TRBJ1-1; maybe TRBD1 (5 bases). This CDR3 has 14 amino acids. CDR1 is MNHEY and CDR2 is SMNVEV in the germline V gene (reference sequence). V was cut by 3 bases and J by 5 bases, with 13 bases left in between. The CDR3 DNA sequence: TGTGCCAGCAGTTTCGGGACCGGGGGGACTGAAGCTTTCTTT. Protein sequence: CASSFGTGGTEAFF.

The V call is TRBV5-1, the J call TRBJ2-7; 9 bases match TRBD1. Looked up from germline, CDR1 is SGHRS and CDR2 is YFSETQ. The length of the CDR3 is 14 residues. The junction had 5 bases not matched to a gene; V was cut back by 6 bases and J by 1 base. The CDR3 is CASNSGTGSYEQYF. CDR3 DNA sequence: TGCGCCAGCAACTCCGGGACAGGGTCCTACGAGCAGTACTTC.

As for this clonotype: Being one base from a much bigger clone, this may be a read error. The V gene is TRBV11-2, the J gene TRBJ2-2; 8 nucleotides match TRBD2. The CDR3 loop spans 17 amino acids. V dropped 1 base and J dropped 8; count of bases not matched to a gene: 12. The V gene's germline CDR1 is SGHAT and CDR2 FQNNGV. CDR3 loop: CASSLVPGGSGMGELFF. The CDR3 DNA reads as TGTGCCAGCAGCTTAGTCCCCGGGGGTAGCGGGATGGGGGAGCTGTTTTTT.

This rearrangement joins TRBV4-1 to TRBJ2-7; D is unresolved. This CDR3 comprises 16 residues. V lost 0 bases and J lost 0, with 12 bases in between. Germline values: CDR1 MGHRA, CDR2 YSYEKL. Here the CDR3 reads CASSQDRLQNSYEQYF. As DNA, the CDR3 is TGCGCCAGCAGCCAAGATCGGCTGCAAAACTCCTACGAGCAGTACTTC.

This clonotype was recorded at least ten times. The V and J genes are TRBV3-1 and TRBJ2-7; 9 nucleotides line up with TRBD2. Unmatched junction bases numbered 10, after V lost 0 bases and J lost 4 bases. Germline CDR1 is LGHDT and CDR2 is YNNKEL (reference sequence). The CDR3 sequence is 17 residues long. The CDR3 DNA follows: TGTGCCAGCAGCCAAGATGGGTTAGCGGGAGAGAGGTACGAGCAGTACTTC. Encoded protein: CASSQDGLAGERYEQYF.

The chain uses TRBV7-2 and TRBJ1-5, with D possibly TRBD1 on 5 matching bases. The CDR3 length is 15 residues. Trimming pared 1 base from V and 1 base from J, leaving 8 bases between. CDR1 is SGHTA, CDR2 FQGNSA, per germline. CDR3 amino acids: CASSLDWGSNQPQHF. CDR3 in DNA: TGTGCCAGCAGCTTAGATTGGGGGAGCAATCAGCCCCAGCATTTT.

A remark on this clonotype: With a much larger clone just one base away, this may be a read error. The rearrangement links TRBV6-5 to TRBJ2-7, with D possibly TRBD2 on 5 matching bases. CDR3 length equals 17 residues. Germline values: CDR1 MNHEY, CDR2 SVGAGI. The CDR3 reads CASSYRSEGVHSYKQYF. CDR3 nucleotides: TGTGCCAGCAGTTACCGAAGCGAGGGCGTTCACTCCTACAAGCAGTACTTC.

The chain links TRBV6-5 to TRBJ2-7; TRBD2 matches 9 bases. This CDR3 spans 12 amino acids. The V gene end was trimmed by 8 bases and the J gene end by 4 bases; junction bases not matched to a gene: 3. Germline V gene sequence: CDR1 MNHEY, CDR2 SVGAGI. The CDR3 nucleotides are TGTGCCAGCGGCGCGGGAGGGTACGAGCAGTACTTC. It is translated as CASGAGGYEQYF.